These 31 T cell receptor beta chains came from one sample sequenced in a study of blood T cell repertoires in COVID-19. Measured with immunoSEQ multiplex PCR; TCRdb has only the in-frame clones, and not every one. The table has 350,000 to 400,000 clones, around 88% seen once. The sequencing input was peripheral blood. The receptors derive from a woman in her sixties or seventies with COVID-19, enrolled during active disease.

This chain uses TRBV25-1 with TRBJ2-1; 9 bases fit TRBD1. The junction had 9 bases not matched to a gene; V was cut back by 2 bases and J by 7 bases. Germline loops: CDR1 MGHDK, CDR2 SYGVNS. This CDR3 has 16 amino acids. The CDR3 region is CASSEDRGRLRNEQFF. The CDR3 bases are TGTGCCAGCAGTGAAGACAGGGGGAGGCTAAGGAATGAGCAGTTCTTC.

The chain employs TRBV9 and TRBJ2-7; 7 positions match TRBD1. Per the germline V gene, CDR1 is SGDLS and CDR2 is YYNGEE. The CDR3 consists of 15 residues. Trimming removed 3 bases from V and 3 bases from J; junction bases left unmatched: 9. CDR3 DNA sequence: TGTGCCAGCAGCGAGTCAGGGGGAATGGACTACGAGCAGTACTTC. Its protein product is CASSESGGMDYEQYF.

The gene calls are TRBV10-3 and TRBJ2-2; TRBD2 matches at 11 bases. Per the germline V gene, CDR1 is ENHRY and CDR2 is SYGVKD. Trimming took 3 bases from V and 7 from J; bases not matched to a gene: 4. The CDR3 consists of 15 residues. The CDR3 loop reads CAISESLAGVGELFF. The CDR3, as DNA: TGTGCCATCAGTGAATCACTAGCGGGGGTCGGGGAGCTGTTTTTT.

The CDR3 DNA follows: TGTGCCAGCGCTCCCGGGGGGCCTACAGATACGCAGTATTTT. It codes for CASAPGGPTDTQYF. The rearrangement joins TRBV5-4 to TRBJ2-3, with a tentative D call TRBD2 (7 bases). Germline values: CDR1 SGHNT, CDR2 YYREEE (reference sequence). Trimming took 7 bases from V and 3 from J, leaving 15 bases between them. The CDR3 has 14 amino acids.

V and J are TRBV5-1 and TRBJ2-7, with 9 bases that match TRBD1. Germline CDR1 reads SGHRS; CDR2 reads YFSETQ. The V gene end was trimmed by 2 bases and the J gene end by 1 base; junction bases not matched to a gene: 4. This CDR3 contains 15 residues. For the CDR3, the DNA is TGCGCCAGCAGCTTTGGGGACAGGGTTTCCTACGAGCAGTACTTC. It yields the protein CASSFGDRVSYEQYF.

CDR3 loop: CASSSQGSTEAFF. As DNA, the CDR3 is TGCGCCAGCAGCTCACAGGGTAGCACTGAAGCTTTCTTT. The chain joins TRBV5-1 to TRBJ1-1; D perhaps matches TRBD1 (6 bases). V was shortened by 3 bases and J by 4 bases, with 10 bases between the two germline ends. There are 13 residues in the CDR3. CDR1 and CDR2 from the germline V gene are SGHRS and YFSETQ.

The chain's CDR3 is CASSQPDRLGGQQFF. The CDR3 bases are TGCGCCAGCAGCCAACCGGACCGGCTAGGAGGGCAGCAGTTCTTC. The gene calls are TRBV4-1 and TRBJ2-1; perhaps TRBD2 as D (6 bases). Trimming left V 2 bases short and J 11 bases short, with 19 bases between. Germline CDR1 MGHRA, CDR2 YSYEKL. CDR3 length equals 15 residues.

V and J are TRBV13 and TRBJ1-4; a possible D gene is TRBD1 (6 bases). Germline assignment: CDR1 PRHDT and CDR2 FYEKMQ (reference sequence). Trimming stripped 5 bases from V and 6 bases from J, with 19 bases between. The CDR3 is made up of 16 amino acids. The DNA of the CDR3 is TGTGCCAGCAGCACATACTCACAGGGAGGGGATGAAAAACTGTTTTTT. It specifies CASSTYSQGGDEKLFF.

This clone showed up many times. The rearrangement links TRBV7-2 to TRBJ2-7, with D tentatively TRBD1 (5 bases). The CDR3 is made up of 13 amino acids. The germline V and J ends were trimmed by 6 bases and 1 base, with 10 bases remaining between them. The germline V gene encodes CDR1 SGHTA and CDR2 FQGNSA. In nucleotides, the CDR3 is TGTGCCAGCAGACCTGGGGCGTCCTACGAGCAGTACTTC. Amino acid sequence: CASRPGASYEQYF.

The CDR3: CASSQVQRGGGHEQFF. The CDR3, as DNA: TGTGCCAGCAGCCAAGTTCAGCGGGGGGGCGGACATGAGCAGTTCTTC. The chain carries TRBV3-1 (or the pseudogene TRBV3-2) and TRBJ2-1, with 10 bases identical to TRBD2. Germline trimming cut 1 base from V and 8 bases from J; bases unmatched to any gene: 8. This CDR3 is 16 amino acids long. Per germline, CDR1 LGHDT and CDR2 YNNKEL (reference sequence).

The chain recombines TRBV25-1 with TRBJ1-1; 7 bases line up with TRBD1. J was trimmed by 4 bases and V by 0 bases; bases with no gene match: 8. The CDR3 spans 16 residues. The germline CDR1 and CDR2 sequences are MGHDK and SYGVNS. In DNA form, the CDR3 reads TGTGCCAGCAGTGAATATAACAGGGGACGTGGCACTGAAGCTTTCTTT. It translates to CASSEYNRGRGTEAFF.

V and J are TRBV24-1 and TRBJ2-1; 9 nucleotides agree with TRBD1. CDR1 and CDR2 (germline): KGHDR, SFDVKD. CDR3 length equals 15 residues. V was clipped by 4 bases and J by 8 bases; unmatched bases: 8. CDR3 in DNA: TGTGCCACCAGTGAGTCCGGGACAGGGAACGATGAGCAGTTCTTC. Amino acids: CATSESGTGNDEQFF.

This chain uses TRBV29-1 with TRBJ1-2; a weak D match, TRBD1 (5 bases). Germline V gives CDR1 SQVTM, CDR2 ANQGSEA. V was cut by 4 bases and J by 4 bases, with 16 bases left in between. There are 14 residues in the CDR3. The CDR3 DNA sequence: TGCAGCGTTGGACAGATCCAGGATACCTATGGCTACACCTTC. This gives the protein CSVGQIQDTYGYTF. Together with reference TRBV29-1 and TRBJ1-2, the CDR3 gives the full variable domain: SAVISQKPSRDICQRGTSLTIQCQVDSQVTMMFWYRQQPGQSLTLIATANQGSEATYESGFVIDKFPISRPNLTFSTLTVSNMSPEDSSIYLCSVGQIQDTYGYTFGSGTRLTVV.

V is TRBV10-3 and J is TRBJ1-2; TRBD1 matches 7 bases. Germline V gives CDR1 ENHRY, CDR2 SYGVKD. This CDR3 has 14 amino acids. V gave up 6 bases and J gave up 8 bases; unmatched junction bases: 12. This CDR3 is CAIRGGQEAGGYTF. In DNA, the CDR3 is TGTGCCATCAGGGGCGGACAGGAGGCTGGGGGCTACACCTTC.

This chain uses TRBV7-8 with TRBJ1-1; 11 bases map to TRBD1. This CDR3 spans 13 amino acids. Germline CDR1 is SGHVS and CDR2 is FQNEAQ. V lost 5 bases and J lost 11; bases outside the gene matches: 7. The CDR3 DNA is TGTGCCAGCAGCGACCGGGACAGGGGGAGGGCTTTCTTT. Protein: CASSDRDRGRAFF.

CDR3 nucleotides: TGCGCCAGCAGAAAAAGGGGGCTCGGTCAGCCCCAGCATTTT. Its translation is CASRKRGLGQPQHF. The V gene is TRBV23-1, the J gene TRBJ1-5, with 7 nucleotides matching TRBD1. TRBV23-1 is designated an ORF whose function remains uncertain. V lost 6 bases and J lost 6; bases outside the gene matches: 8. The CDR3 runs 14 residues.

This chain uses TRBV4-1 with TRBJ2-5; D gene unclear. The germline V gene has CDR1 MGHRA and CDR2 YSYEKL. The V end lost 6 bases, the J end lost 0 bases, and 11 bases lay between the germline ends. The CDR3 extends over 14 amino acids. The CDR3 reads CASRLRLDQETQYF. In DNA form, the CDR3 reads TGCGCCAGCAGATTGAGACTGGACCAAGAGACCCAGTACTTC.

The rearrangement uses TRBV6-5 and TRBJ2-2; D perhaps matches TRBD1 (6 bases). Germline V gene data show CDR1 as MNHEY and CDR2 as SVGAGI. V was cut by 3 bases and J by 5 bases, with 13 bases left in between. CDR3 size: 15 residues. The CDR3 loop is CASSYDRGKTGELFF. The CDR3 nucleotides are TGTGCCAGCAGTTATGATAGGGGGAAAACCGGGGAGCTGTTTTTT.

This chain connects TRBV9 to TRBJ2-5; TRBD1 might be the D (6 bases). From germline, CDR1 is SGDLS and CDR2 YYNGEE. CDR3 length: 14 residues. V dropped 0 bases and J dropped 9 bases, with 15 bases sitting between them. CDR3 loop: CASSVDWRPGAQYF. In DNA form, the CDR3 reads TGTGCCAGCAGCGTAGATTGGCGGCCAGGGGCCCAGTACTTC.

This sequence joins TRBV5-6 and TRBJ1-2; 11 bases align to TRBD1. This CDR3 region has 14 residues. Looked up from germline, CDR1 is SGHDT and CDR2 is YYEEEE. The trim removed 6 bases at V and 3 bases at J, leaving 4 bases unmatched. For the CDR3, the DNA is TGTGCCAGCAACGGACAGGGGGCTTACTATGGCTACACCTTC. It is translated as CASNGQGAYYGYTF.

V and J are TRBV9 and TRBJ2-2; TRBD2 might be the D (6 bases). V was cut by 1 base and J by 1 base, with 11 bases left in between. The germline V gene encodes CDR1 SGDLS and CDR2 YYNGEE. The CDR3 is 16 amino acids. The CDR3 region has the DNA TGTGCCAGCAGCGTAATTGCAGCGGGGAACACCGGGGAGCTGTTTTTT. Translating gives CASSVIAAGNTGELFF. The full variable domain, with the rest looked up from reference TRBV9 and TRBJ2-2, is DSGVTQTPKHLITATGQRVTLRCSPRSGDLSVYWYQQSLDQGLQFLIQYYNGEERAKGNILERFSAQQFPDLHSELNLSSLELGDSALYFCASSVIAAGNTGELFFGEGSRLTVL.

The genes are TRBV7-6 and TRBJ2-1; D unclear. The CDR3 runs to 14 residues. The V and J ends lost 1 base and 4 bases respectively, with 8 bases between them. The germline V gene encodes CDR1 SGHVS and CDR2 FNYEAQ. The CDR3 loop reads CASSLEPLYNEQFF. The CDR3 nucleotides read TGTGCCAGCAGCTTAGAGCCCCTGTACAATGAGCAGTTCTTC.

At least ten counts were recorded for this clone. The rearrangement links TRBV5-4 to TRBJ2-1; TRBD1 aligns across 8 bases. The CDR3 length is 15 residues. Germline loops: CDR1 SGHNT, CDR2 YYREEE (reference sequence). J gave up 9 bases and V 3 bases, and 11 bases lay outside the gene matches. The CDR3 DNA sequence: TGTGCCAGCAGCTCAACGGACAGGGTGTTGGGTGAGCAGTTCTTC. Translated: CASSSTDRVLGEQFF.

This clone was picked up one time. The V and J genes are TRBV7-9 and TRBJ2-2; 14 bases agree with TRBD2. The V segment lost 5 bases and the J segment 10 bases; nucleotides outside the gene matches: 3. CDR1 is SEHNR and CDR2 is FQNEAQ in the germline V gene (reference sequence). The CDR3 extends over 14 amino acids. CDR3 sequence (DNA): TGTGCCAGCAGCAGGACTAGCGGGGGGATGGAGCTGTTTTTT. Protein: CASSRTSGGMELFF.

The V call is TRBV7-8, the J call TRBJ2-7; 8 nucleotides align to TRBD1. The trim removed 5 bases at V and 2 bases at J, leaving 5 bases unmatched. The CDR3 loop spans 14 amino acids. Per germline, CDR1 SGHVS and CDR2 FQNEAQ. The CDR3 coding sequence is TGTGCCAGCAGCGCCCGACAGGGGACCTACGAGCAGTACTTC. It encodes CASSARQGTYEQYF.

This rearrangement joins TRBV5-4 to TRBJ1-2; 8 bases map to TRBD1. The CDR3 sequence is 16 residues long. Germline V lookup: CDR1 SGHNT, CDR2 YYREEE (reference sequence). J gave up 8 bases and V 4 bases, and 16 bases lay outside the gene matches. CDR3 nucleotides: TGTGCCAGCAGCCTACGAGAAGGCGCAGGGGGCGACGGCTACACCTTC. Protein product: CASSLREGAGGDGYTF.

This clone was detected only a few times. The chain has TRBV10-3 and TRBJ2-1; D perhaps matches TRBD2 (5 bases). Germline V gene sequence: CDR1 ENHRY, CDR2 SYGVKD. This CDR3 region has 16 residues. Trimming shortened V by 0 bases and J by 7 bases, and 16 bases separated the two germline ends. CDR3 coding DNA: TGTGCCATCAGTGAGTCGATTCTAGCTGAGGCTAATGAGCAGTTCTTC. This gives the protein CAISESILAEANEQFF.

The chain links TRBV7-3 to TRBJ2-7; 7 positions match TRBD2. V was pared by 5 bases and J by 7 bases, with 8 bases of the junction left unmatched. CDR3 length equals 13 residues. Germline CDR1 and CDR2: SGHTA and FQGTGA. CDR3 sequence reads: CASSPASRGEQYF. The CDR3 nucleotides read TGTGCCAGCAGCCCGGCCTCGCGGGGGGAGCAGTACTTC.

This clone was seen more than once but under ten times. The chain employs TRBV7-3 and TRBJ1-6, with a possible D match to TRBD1 (6 bases). Trimming took off 5 bases at V and 10 bases at J, with 15 bases between the two ends. This CDR3 contains 14 residues. CDR1 and CDR2 from the germline V gene are SGHTA and FQGTGA. The CDR3 DNA follows: TGTGCCAGCAGCCGAGACGGGGGGCGGTCACCCCTCCACTTT. Residues: CASSRDGGRSPLHF.

This sequence joins TRBV9 and TRBJ1-1; 7 positions agree with TRBD1. V shed 3 bases, J shed 1 base, and the junction held 6 bases outside the gene matches. CDR3 size: 15 residues. The germline V gene has CDR1 SGDLS and CDR2 YYNGEE. CDR3 residues: CASSDAGGRNTEAFF. The CDR3 bases are TGTGCCAGCAGCGATGCAGGGGGAAGGAACACTGAAGCTTTCTTT.

The chain links TRBV25-1 to TRBJ2-7; 7 bases agree with TRBD1. V was pared by 5 bases and J by 6 bases, with 7 bases of the junction left unmatched. Germline V gene lookup returns CDR1 MGHDK and CDR2 SYGVNS. The length of the CDR3 is 13 residues. The CDR3 DNA reads as TGTGCCAGCAGTTTGACAGGGCCAGGCGAGCAGTACTTC. Protein: CASSLTGPGEQYF.